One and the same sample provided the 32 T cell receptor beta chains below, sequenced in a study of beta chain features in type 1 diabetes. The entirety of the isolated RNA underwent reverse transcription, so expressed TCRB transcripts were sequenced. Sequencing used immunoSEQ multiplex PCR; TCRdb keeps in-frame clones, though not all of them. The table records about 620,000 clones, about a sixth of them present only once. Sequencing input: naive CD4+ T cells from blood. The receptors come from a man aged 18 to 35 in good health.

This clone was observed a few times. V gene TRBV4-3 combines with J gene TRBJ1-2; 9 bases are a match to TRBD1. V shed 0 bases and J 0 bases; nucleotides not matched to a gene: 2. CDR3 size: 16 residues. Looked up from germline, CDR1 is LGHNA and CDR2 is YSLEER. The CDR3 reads CASSQDRDRANYGYTF. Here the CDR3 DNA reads TGCGCCAGCAGCCAAGACCGGGACAGGGCTAACTATGGCTACACCTTC.

The CDR3 loop reads CSVEEREQYF. The CDR3 nucleotides read TGCAGCGTTGAAGAACGAGAGCAGTACTTC. The J gene is TRBJ2-7, the V gene TRBV29-1; D not certain. The germline V gene has CDR1 SQVTM and CDR2 ANQGSEA. CDR3 length: 10 residues. With 0 bases removed from V and 7 bases from J, the gap between germline ends came to 4 bases.

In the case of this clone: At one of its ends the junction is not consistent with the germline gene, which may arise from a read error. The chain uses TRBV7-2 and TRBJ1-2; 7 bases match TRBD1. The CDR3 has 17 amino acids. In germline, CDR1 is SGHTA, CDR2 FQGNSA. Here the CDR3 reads CVSSFPGGQKYRYGYTF. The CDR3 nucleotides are TGTGTCAGCAGCTTCCCCGGGGGACAGAAATACCGCTATGGCTACACCTTC.

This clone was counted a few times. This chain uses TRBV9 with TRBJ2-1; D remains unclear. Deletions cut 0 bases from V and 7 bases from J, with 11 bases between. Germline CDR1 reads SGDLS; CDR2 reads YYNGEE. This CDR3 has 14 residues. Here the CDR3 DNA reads TGTGCCAGCAGCGTAGATCCTAGTACGAATGAGCAGTTCTTC. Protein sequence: CASSVDPSTNEQFF.

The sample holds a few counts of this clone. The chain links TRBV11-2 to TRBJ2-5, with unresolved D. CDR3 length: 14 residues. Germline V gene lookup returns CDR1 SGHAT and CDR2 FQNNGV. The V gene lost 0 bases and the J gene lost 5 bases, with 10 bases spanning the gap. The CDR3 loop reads CASSLDGLKETQYF. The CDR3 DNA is TGTGCCAGCAGCTTAGATGGGTTAAAGGAGACCCAGTACTTC.

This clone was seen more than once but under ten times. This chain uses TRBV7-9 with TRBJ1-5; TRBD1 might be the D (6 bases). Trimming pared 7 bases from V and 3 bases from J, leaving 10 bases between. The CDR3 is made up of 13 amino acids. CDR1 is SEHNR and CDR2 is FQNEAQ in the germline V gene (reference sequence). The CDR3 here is CASKGGNNQPQHF. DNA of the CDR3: TGTGCCAGCAAAGGGGGAAACAATCAGCCCCAGCATTTT. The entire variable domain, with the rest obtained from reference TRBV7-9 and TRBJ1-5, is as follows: DTGVSQNPRHKITKRGQNVTFRCDPISEHNRLYWYRQTLGQGPEFLTYFQNEAQLEKSRLLSDRFSAERPKGSFSTLEIQRTEQGDSAMYLCASKGGNNQPQHFGDGTRLSIL.

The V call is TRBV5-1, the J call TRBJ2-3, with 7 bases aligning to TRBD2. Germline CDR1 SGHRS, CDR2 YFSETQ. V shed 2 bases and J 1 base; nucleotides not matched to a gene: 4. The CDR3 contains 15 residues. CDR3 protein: CASSFNLAGTDTQYF. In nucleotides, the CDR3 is TGCGCCAGCAGCTTTAACCTAGCGGGCACAGATACGCAGTATTTT.

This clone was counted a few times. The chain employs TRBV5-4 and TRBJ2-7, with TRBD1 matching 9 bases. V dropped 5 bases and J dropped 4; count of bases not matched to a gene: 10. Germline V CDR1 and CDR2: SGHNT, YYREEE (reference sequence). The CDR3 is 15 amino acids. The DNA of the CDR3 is TGTGCCAGCAGTTCCTCCGGGACAGGGCTTTACGAGCAGTACTTC. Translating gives CASSSSGTGLYEQYF.

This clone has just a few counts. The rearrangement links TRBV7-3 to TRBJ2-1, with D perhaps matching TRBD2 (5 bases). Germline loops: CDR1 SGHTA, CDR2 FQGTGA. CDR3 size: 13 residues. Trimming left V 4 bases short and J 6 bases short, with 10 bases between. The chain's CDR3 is CASSSGRGNEQFF. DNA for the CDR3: TGTGCCAGCAGCTCCGGCCGGGGCAATGAGCAGTTCTTC.

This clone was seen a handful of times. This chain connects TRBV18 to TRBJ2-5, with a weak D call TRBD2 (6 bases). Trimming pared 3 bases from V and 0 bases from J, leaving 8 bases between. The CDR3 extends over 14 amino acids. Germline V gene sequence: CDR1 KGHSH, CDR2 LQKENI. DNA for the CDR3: TGTGCCAGCTCACCGGAGGGTTACCAAGAGACCCAGTACTTC. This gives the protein CASSPEGYQETQYF.

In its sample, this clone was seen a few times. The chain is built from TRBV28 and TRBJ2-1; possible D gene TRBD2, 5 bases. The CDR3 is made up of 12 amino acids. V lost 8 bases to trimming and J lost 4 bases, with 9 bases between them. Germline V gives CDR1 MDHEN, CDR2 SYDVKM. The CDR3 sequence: CASGLAYNEQFF. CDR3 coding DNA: TGTGCCAGCGGCCTAGCTTACAATGAGCAGTTCTTC.

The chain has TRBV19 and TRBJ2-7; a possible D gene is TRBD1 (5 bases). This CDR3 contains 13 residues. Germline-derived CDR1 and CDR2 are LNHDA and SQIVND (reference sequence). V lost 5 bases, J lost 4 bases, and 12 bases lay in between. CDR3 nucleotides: TGTGCCAGTAGTGTACGACAGCTGTACGAGCAGTACTTC. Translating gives CASSVRQLYEQYF.

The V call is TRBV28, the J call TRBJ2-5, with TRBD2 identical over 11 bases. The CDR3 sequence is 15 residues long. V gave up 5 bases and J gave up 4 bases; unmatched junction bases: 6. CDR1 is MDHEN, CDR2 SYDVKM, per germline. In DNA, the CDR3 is TGTGCCAGCAGTATAGCGGGGGGGCCTCCAGAGACCCAGTACTTC. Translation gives CASSIAGGPPETQYF.

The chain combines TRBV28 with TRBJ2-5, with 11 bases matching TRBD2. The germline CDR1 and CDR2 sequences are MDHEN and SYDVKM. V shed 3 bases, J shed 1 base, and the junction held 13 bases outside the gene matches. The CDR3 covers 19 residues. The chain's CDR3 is CASSFNIQTSGALQETQYF. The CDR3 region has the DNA TGTGCCAGCAGTTTCAATATACAGACTAGCGGGGCCCTCCAAGAGACCCAGTACTTC.

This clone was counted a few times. CDR3: CSAPGGPKTETQYF. In DNA form, the CDR3 reads TGCAGCGCCCCAGGGGGTCCTAAAACGGAGACCCAGTACTTC. This rearrangement joins TRBV29-1 to TRBJ2-5, with 7 bases aligning to TRBD1. The germline V gene encodes CDR1 SQVTM and CDR2 ANQGSEA. CDR3 length equals 14 residues. V lost 7 bases to trimming and J lost 5 bases; unmatched junction nucleotides: 13. The whole variable domain, remainder taken from reference TRBV29-1 and TRBJ2-5, is SAVISQKPSRDICQRGTSLTIQCQVDSQVTMMFWYRQQPGQSLTLIATANQGSEATYESGFVIDKFPISRPNLTFSTLTVSNMSPEDSSIYLCSAPGGPKTETQYFGPGTRLLVL.

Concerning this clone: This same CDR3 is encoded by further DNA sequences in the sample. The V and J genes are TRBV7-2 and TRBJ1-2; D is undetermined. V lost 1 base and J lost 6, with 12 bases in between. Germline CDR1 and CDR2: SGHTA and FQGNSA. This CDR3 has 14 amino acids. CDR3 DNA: TGTGCCAGCAGCTTAGTTCCGGGGTTAGATGGCTACACCTTC. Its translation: CASSLVPGLDGYTF.

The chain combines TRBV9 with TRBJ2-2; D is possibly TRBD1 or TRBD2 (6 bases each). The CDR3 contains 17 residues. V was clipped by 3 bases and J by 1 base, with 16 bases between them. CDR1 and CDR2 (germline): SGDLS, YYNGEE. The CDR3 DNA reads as TGTGCCAGCAGCGCCCCTAGTGGGGGGCTGAACACCGGGGAGCTGTTTTTT. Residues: CASSAPSGGLNTGELFF.

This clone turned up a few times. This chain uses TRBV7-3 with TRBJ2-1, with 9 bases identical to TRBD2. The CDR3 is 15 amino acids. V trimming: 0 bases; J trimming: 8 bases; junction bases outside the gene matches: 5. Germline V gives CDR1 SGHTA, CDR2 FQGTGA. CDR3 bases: TGTGCCAGCAGCTTAACTAGCGGGAGTAGCTATGAGCAGTTCTTC. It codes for CASSLTSGSSYEQFF.

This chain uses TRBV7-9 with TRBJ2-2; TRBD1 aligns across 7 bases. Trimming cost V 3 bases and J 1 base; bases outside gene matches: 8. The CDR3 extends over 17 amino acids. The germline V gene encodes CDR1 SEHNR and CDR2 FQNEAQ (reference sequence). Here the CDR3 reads CASSLRPGQLNTGELFF. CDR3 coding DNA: TGTGCCAGCAGCTTGAGACCGGGACAGTTGAACACCGGGGAGCTGTTTTTT.

CDR3 loop: CASSLFTNRETQYF. For the CDR3, the DNA is TGCGCCAGCAGCTTGTTTACCAATCGGGAGACCCAGTACTTC. The chain joins TRBV5-1 to TRBJ2-5, with unresolved D. This CDR3 region has 14 residues. Trimming took 1 base from V and 5 from J, leaving 12 bases between them. Germline-derived CDR1 and CDR2 are SGHRS and YFSETQ.

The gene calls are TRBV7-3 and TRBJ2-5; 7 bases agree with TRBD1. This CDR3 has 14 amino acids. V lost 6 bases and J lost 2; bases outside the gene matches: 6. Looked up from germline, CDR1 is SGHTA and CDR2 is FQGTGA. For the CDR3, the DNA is TGTGCCAGCAGTCTTGGGACAGTGCAAGAGACCCAGTACTTC. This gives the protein CASSLGTVQETQYF.

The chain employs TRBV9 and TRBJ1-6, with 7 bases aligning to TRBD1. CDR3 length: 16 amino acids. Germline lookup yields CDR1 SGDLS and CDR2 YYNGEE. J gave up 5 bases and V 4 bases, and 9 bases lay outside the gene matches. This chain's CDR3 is CASSPPYRGHNSPLHF. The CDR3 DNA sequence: TGTGCCAGCAGCCCCCCGTACAGGGGACATAATTCACCCCTCCACTTT.

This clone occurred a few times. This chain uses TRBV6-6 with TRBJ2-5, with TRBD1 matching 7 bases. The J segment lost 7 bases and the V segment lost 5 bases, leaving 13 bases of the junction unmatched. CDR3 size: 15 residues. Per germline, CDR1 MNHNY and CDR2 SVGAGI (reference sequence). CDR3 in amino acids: CASSTMTGKVLTQYF. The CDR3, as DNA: TGTGCCAGCAGTACCATGACAGGGAAGGTGCTGACCCAGTACTTC.

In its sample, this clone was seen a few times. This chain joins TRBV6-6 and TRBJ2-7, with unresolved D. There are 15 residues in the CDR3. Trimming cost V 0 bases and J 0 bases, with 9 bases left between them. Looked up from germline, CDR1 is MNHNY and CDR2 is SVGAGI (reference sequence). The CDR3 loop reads CASSYSSRSSYEQYF. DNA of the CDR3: TGTGCCAGCAGTTACTCTTCACGTAGCTCCTACGAGCAGTACTTC.

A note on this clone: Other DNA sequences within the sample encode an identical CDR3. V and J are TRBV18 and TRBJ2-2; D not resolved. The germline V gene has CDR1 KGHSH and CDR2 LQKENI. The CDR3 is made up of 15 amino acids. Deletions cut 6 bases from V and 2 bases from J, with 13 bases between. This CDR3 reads CASSPRQTNTGELFF. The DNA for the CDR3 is TGTGCCAGCTCCCCCCGGCAGACAAACACCGGGGAGCTGTTTTTT. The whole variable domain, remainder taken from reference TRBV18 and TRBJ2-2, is NAGVMQNPRHLVRRRGQEARLRCSPMKGHSHVYWYRQLPEEGLKFMVYLQKENIIDESGMPKERFSAEFPKEGPSILRIQQVVRGDSAAYFCASSPRQTNTGELFFGEGSRLTVL.

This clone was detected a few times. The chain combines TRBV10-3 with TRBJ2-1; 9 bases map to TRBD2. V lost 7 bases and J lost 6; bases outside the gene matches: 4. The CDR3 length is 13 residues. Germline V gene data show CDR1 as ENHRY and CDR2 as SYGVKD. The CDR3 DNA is TGTGCCATCACGCGGGAGGGCCTCAATGAGCAGTTCTTC. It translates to CAITREGLNEQFF.

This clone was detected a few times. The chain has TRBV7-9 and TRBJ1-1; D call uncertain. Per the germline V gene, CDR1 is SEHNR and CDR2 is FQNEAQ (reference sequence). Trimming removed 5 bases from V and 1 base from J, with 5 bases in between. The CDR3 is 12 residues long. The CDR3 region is CASSPQNTEAFF. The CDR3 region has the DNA TGTGCCAGCAGCCCCCAGAACACTGAAGCTTTCTTT.

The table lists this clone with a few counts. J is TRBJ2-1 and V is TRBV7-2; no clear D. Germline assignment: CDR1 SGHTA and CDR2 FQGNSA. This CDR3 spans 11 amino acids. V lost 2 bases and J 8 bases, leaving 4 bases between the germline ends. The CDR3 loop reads CASSLYDEQFF. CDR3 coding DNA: TGTGCCAGCAGCTTATACGATGAGCAGTTCTTC. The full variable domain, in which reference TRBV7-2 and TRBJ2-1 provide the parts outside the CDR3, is GAGVSQSPSNKVTEKGKDVELRCDPISGHTALYWYRQSLGQGLEFLIYFQGNSAPDKSGLPSDRFSAERTGGSVSTLTIQRTQQEDSAVYLCASSLYDEQFFGPGTRLTVL.

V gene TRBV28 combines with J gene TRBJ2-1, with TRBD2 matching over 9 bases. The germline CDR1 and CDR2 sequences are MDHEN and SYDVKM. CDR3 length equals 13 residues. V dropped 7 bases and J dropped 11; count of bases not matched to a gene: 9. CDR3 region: CASTPMGLAKQFF. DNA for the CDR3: TGTGCCAGCACCCCAATGGGACTAGCTAAGCAGTTCTTC. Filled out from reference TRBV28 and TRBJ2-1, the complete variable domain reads DVKVTQSSRYLVKRTGEKVFLECVQDMDHENMFWYRQDPGLGLRLIYFSYDVKMKEKGDIPEGYSVSREKKERFSLILESASTNQTSMYLCASTPMGLAKQFFGPGTRLTVL.

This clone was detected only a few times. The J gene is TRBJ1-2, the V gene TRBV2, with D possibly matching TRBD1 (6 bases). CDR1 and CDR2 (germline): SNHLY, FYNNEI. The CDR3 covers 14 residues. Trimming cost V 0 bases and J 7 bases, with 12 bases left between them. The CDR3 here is CASSEARVGAGYTF. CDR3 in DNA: TGTGCCAGCAGTGAAGCGCGGGTGGGGGCTGGCTACACCTTC.

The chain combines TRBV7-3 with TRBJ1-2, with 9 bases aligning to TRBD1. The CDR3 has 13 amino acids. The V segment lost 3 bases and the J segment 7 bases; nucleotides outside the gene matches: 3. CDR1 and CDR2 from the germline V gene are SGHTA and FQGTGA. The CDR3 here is CASSFGTGSGYTF. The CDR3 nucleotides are TGTGCCAGCAGCTTTGGGACAGGGTCTGGCTACACCTTC.

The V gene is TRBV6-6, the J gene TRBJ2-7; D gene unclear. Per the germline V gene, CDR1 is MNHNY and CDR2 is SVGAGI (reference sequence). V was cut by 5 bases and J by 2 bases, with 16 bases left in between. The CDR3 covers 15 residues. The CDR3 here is CASSLHTGNTYEQYF. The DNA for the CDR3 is TGTGCCAGCAGTCTACATACTGGAAATACCTACGAGCAGTACTTC.